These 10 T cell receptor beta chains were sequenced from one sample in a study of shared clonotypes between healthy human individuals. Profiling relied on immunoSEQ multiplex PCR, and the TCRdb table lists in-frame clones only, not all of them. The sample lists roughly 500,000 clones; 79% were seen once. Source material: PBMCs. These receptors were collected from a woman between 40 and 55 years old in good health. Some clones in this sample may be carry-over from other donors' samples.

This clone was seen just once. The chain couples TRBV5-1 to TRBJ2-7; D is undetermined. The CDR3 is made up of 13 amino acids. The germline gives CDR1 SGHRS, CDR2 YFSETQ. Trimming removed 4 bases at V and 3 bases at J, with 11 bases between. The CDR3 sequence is CASSNAQNYEQYF. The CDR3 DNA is TGCGCCAGCAGCAACGCACAAAACTACGAGCAGTACTTC.

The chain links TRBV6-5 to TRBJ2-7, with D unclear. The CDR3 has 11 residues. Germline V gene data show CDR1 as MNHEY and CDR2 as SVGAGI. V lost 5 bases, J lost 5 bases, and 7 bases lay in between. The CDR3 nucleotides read TGTGCCAGCAGTGACGGTGACGAGCAGTACTTC. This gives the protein CASSDGDEQYF.

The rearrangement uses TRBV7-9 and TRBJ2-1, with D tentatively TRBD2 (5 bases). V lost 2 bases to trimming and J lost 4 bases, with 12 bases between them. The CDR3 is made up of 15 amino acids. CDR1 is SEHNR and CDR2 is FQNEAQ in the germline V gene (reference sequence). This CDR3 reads CASSLRGGHYNEQFF. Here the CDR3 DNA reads TGTGCCAGCAGCTTACGAGGAGGCCATTACAATGAGCAGTTCTTC.

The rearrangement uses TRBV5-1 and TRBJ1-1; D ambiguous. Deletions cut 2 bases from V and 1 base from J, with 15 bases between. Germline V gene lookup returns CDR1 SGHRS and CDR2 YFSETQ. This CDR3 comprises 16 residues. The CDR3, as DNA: TGCGCCAGCAGCTTCCGGGCCCCGGGCACGAACACTGAAGCTTTCTTT. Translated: CASSFRAPGTNTEAFF.

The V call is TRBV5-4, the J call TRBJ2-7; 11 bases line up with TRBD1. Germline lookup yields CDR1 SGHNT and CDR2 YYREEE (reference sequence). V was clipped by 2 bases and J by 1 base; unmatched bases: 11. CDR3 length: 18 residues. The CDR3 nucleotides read TGTGCCAGCAGCTTCGAAGGCTCCGGGACAGGGGGATCCTACGAGCAGTACTTC. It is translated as CASSFEGSGTGGSYEQYF.

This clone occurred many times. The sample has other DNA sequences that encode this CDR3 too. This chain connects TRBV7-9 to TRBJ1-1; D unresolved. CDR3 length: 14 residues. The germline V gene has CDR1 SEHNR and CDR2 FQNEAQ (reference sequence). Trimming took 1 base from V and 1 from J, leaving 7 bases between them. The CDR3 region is CASSLVGGNTEAFF. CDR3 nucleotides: TGTGCCAGCAGCTTAGTTGGTGGGAACACTGAAGCTTTCTTT.

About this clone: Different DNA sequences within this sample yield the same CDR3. The CDR3: CASSQGGSTDTQYF. The DNA of the CDR3 is TGCGCCAGCAGCCAAGGTGGTAGCACAGATACGCAGTATTTT. The chain employs TRBV4-1 and TRBJ2-3; no firm D call. Per germline, CDR1 MGHRA and CDR2 YSYEKL. With 1 base removed from V and 0 bases from J, the gap between germline ends came to 5 bases. The CDR3 is 14 residues long.

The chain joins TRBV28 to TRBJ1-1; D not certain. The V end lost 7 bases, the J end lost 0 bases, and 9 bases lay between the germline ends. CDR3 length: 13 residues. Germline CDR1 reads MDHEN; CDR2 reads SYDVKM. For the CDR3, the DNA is TGTGCCAGCACGTACACAATGAACACTGAAGCTTTCTTT. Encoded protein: CASTYTMNTEAFF.

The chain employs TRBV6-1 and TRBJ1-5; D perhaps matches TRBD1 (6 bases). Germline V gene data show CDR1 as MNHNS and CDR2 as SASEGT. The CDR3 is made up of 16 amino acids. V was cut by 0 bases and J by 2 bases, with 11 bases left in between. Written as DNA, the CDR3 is TGTGCCAGCAGTGAAGCCAGGGGATTAGGCAATCAGCCCCAGCATTTT. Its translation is CASSEARGLGNQPQHF.

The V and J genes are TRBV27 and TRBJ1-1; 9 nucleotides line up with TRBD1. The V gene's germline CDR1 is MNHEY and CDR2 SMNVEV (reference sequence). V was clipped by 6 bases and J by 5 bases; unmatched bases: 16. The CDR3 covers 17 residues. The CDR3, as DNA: TGTGCCAGCAGCACGACCCGCCCCGGGACAGGGAGTACTGAAGCTTTCTTT. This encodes CASSTTRPGTGSTEAFF.